One sample yielded the 28 T cell receptor beta chains listed below, sequenced in a study of beta chain features in type 1 diabetes. The whole isolated RNA underwent reverse transcription, so sequencing captured expressed TCRB transcripts. The method was immunoSEQ multiplex PCR; TCRdb's version includes in-frame clones alone and lacks a portion of them. The sample contains about 660,000 clones, 11% to 15% of which appear only once. Overall study results and limits: Shortening of TCRB CDR3s, moderate but significant, appeared in all four CD4+ subsets of Type 1 diabetes patients.

These receptors' antigens are unknown. Sequencing was carried out using naive CD4+ T cells from blood. These receptors all come from a man aged 18 to 30 with type 1 diabetes.

This rearrangement joins TRBV5-1 to TRBJ1-5; D not resolved. The CDR3 spans 15 residues. V was pared by 0 bases and J by 2 bases, with 9 bases between. Germline CDR1 is SGHRS and CDR2 is YFSETQ. CDR3 nucleotides: TGCGCCAGCAGCTTGGAACCAGGAGGCAATCAGCCCCAGCATTTT. The encoded protein is CASSLEPGGNQPQHF.

V usage is TRBV10-3 and J usage is TRBJ1-1, with D unclear. With 0 bases removed from V and 3 bases from J, the gap between germline ends came to 8 bases. The CDR3 spans 14 residues. From germline, CDR1 is ENHRY and CDR2 SYGVKD. CDR3 bases: TGTGCCATCAGTGAGTCCGACGGATACACTGAAGCTTTCTTT. Residues: CAISESDGYTEAFF.

This clone was observed a few times. This chain uses TRBV15 with TRBJ2-5; D perhaps matches TRBD1 (6 bases). The CDR3 is made up of 13 amino acids. Germline values: CDR1 LNHNV, CDR2 YYDKDF (reference sequence). The V and J ends lost 3 bases and 1 base respectively, with 6 bases between them. The CDR3 sequence: CATSRDSQETQYF. CDR3 in DNA: TGTGCCACCAGCAGGGACAGCCAAGAGACCCAGTACTTC.

This clone has only a few counts. The CDR3 here is CASSLHDRDQAEAFF. CDR3 nucleotide sequence: TGTGCCAGCAGTCTACATGACAGGGACCAGGCTGAAGCTTTCTTT. The chain recombines TRBV6-5 with TRBJ1-1; 7 nucleotides line up with TRBD1. V shed 5 bases, J shed 6 bases, and the junction held 12 bases outside the gene matches. Germline loops: CDR1 MNHEY, CDR2 SVGAGI. This CDR3 has 15 residues.

A few counts support this clone. V gene TRBV30 combines with J gene TRBJ1-2; D ambiguous. In germline, CDR1 is GTSNPN, CDR2 SVGIG (reference sequence). The CDR3 runs 11 residues. V lost 1 base to trimming and J lost 9 bases, with 9 bases between them. The DNA for the CDR3 is TGTGCCTGGAGTGGTTTTTCTAGCTACACCTTC. Residues: CAWSGFSSYTF.

Here the CDR3 reads CASSPPGLAGQETQYF. The CDR3, as DNA: TGTGCCAGCAGCCCCCCGGGACTAGCGGGCCAAGAGACCCAGTACTTC. This sequence joins TRBV7-2 and TRBJ2-5; 12 nucleotides agree with TRBD2. The CDR3 consists of 16 residues. V lost 5 bases, J lost 1 base, and 5 bases stayed unmatched. The germline gives CDR1 SGHTA, CDR2 FQGNSA.

The chain has TRBV9 and TRBJ2-3, with TRBD1 matching 10 bases. This CDR3 spans 15 amino acids. The trim removed 3 bases at V and 2 bases at J, leaving 3 bases unmatched. The germline V gene has CDR1 SGDLS and CDR2 YYNGEE. In DNA form, the CDR3 reads TGTGCCAGCAGCGGGACAGGGGGTCCCACAGATACGCAGTATTTT. This sequence encodes CASSGTGGPTDTQYF. The full variable domain, its missing parts supplied by reference TRBV9 and TRBJ2-3, is DSGVTQTPKHLITATGQRVTLRCSPRSGDLSVYWYQQSLDQGLQFLIQYYNGEERAKGNILERFSAQQFPDLHSELNLSSLELGDSALYFCASSGTGGPTDTQYFGPGTRLTVL.

This clone was picked up a small number of times. The V and J genes are TRBV6-6 and TRBJ1-1, with TRBD1 matching 10 bases. J lost 5 bases, V lost 6 bases, and 6 bases had no gene match. The CDR3 runs to 14 residues. Per germline, CDR1 MNHNY and CDR2 SVGAGI (reference sequence). CDR3 DNA: TGTGCCAGCAGGGGACAGGGGAGGGATACTGAAGCTTTCTTT. Translating it yields CASRGQGRDTEAFF.

This clone was detected only a few times. The chain links TRBV29-1 to TRBJ2-7, with D hard to call. The V end was cut by 7 bases, the J end by 1 base, with 14 bases between. Germline V CDR1 and CDR2: SQVTM, ANQGSEA. CDR3 length: 13 residues. The CDR3 DNA reads as TGCAGCGCGTGTGTAGGGTCATCCTACGAGCAGTACTTC. Its protein is CSACVGSSYEQYF.

V and J are TRBV5-1 and TRBJ2-7; a weak D match, TRBD2 (5 bases). The CDR3 length is 14 residues. With 3 bases removed from V and 0 bases from J, the gap between germline ends came to 10 bases. Germline V gives CDR1 SGHRS, CDR2 YFSETQ. This CDR3 reads CASSSRRGSYEQYF. The CDR3, as DNA: TGCGCCAGCAGCTCCAGACGGGGCTCCTACGAGCAGTACTTC.

This clone was seen more than once but under ten times. The V gene is TRBV7-2, the J gene TRBJ1-1, with D tentatively TRBD1 (6 bases). The V gene's germline CDR1 is SGHTA and CDR2 FQGNSA. The length of the CDR3 is 14 residues. V shed 1 base and J shed 4 bases, with 10 bases lying between them. CDR3 nucleotides: TGTGCCAGCAGCTTAGATAGGGGGTTCACTGAAGCTTTCTTT. Translating gives CASSLDRGFTEAFF.

This clone has only a few counts. The chain recombines TRBV29-1 with TRBJ1-2; a possible D gene is TRBD1 (6 bases). Germline values: CDR1 SQVTM, CDR2 ANQGSEA. The CDR3 runs to 13 residues. The V and J ends lost 6 bases and 3 bases respectively, with 14 bases between them. CDR3 residues: CSVPEGGYYGYTF. The CDR3 DNA reads TGCAGCGTCCCCGAAGGGGGATACTATGGCTACACCTTC.

This clone turned up a few times. This chain connects TRBV30 to TRBJ2-3; no clear D gene. From germline, CDR1 is GTSNPN and CDR2 SVGIG (reference sequence). The CDR3 contains 11 residues. Between the trimmed V and J ends, which lost 4 bases and 9 bases, there was a span of 11 bases. CDR3 bases: TGTGCCTGGACTCCAGGAAACACGCAGTATTTT. Protein: CAWTPGNTQYF.

This clone came up a few times. Here the CDR3 reads CASSSLPGLAEETQYF. In nucleotides, the CDR3 is TGTGCCAGCAGTTCTCTTCCGGGACTAGCGGAAGAGACCCAGTACTTC. The chain carries TRBV6-5 and TRBJ2-5; 11 bases agree with TRBD2. The CDR3 extends over 16 amino acids. Germline values: CDR1 MNHEY, CDR2 SVGAGI. Trimming cost V 4 bases and J 3 bases; bases outside gene matches: 7.

The chain joins TRBV14 to TRBJ2-5, with TRBD2 matching over 11 bases. This CDR3 has 16 residues. CDR1 is SGHDN and CDR2 is FVKESK in the germline V gene. The V and J ends lost 4 bases and 1 base, in that order; junction bases with no gene match: 5. CDR3 protein: CASSLRLAGLQETQYF. The CDR3 DNA reads as TGTGCCAGCAGCCTCAGACTAGCGGGGCTCCAAGAGACCCAGTACTTC.

About this clone: Additional DNA sequences in this sample encode the identical CDR3. This sequence joins TRBV20-1 and TRBJ2-7, with D tentatively TRBD2 (5 bases). The CDR3 totals 11 residues. Germline values: CDR1 DFQATT, CDR2 SNEGSKA (reference sequence). V was cut by 5 bases and J by 3 bases, with 8 bases left in between. CDR3 coding DNA: TGCAGTGCTGGACTTAGCTACGAGCAGTACTTC. It encodes CSAGLSYEQYF.

This clone was detected a few times. The J gene is TRBJ1-6, the V gene TRBV14; 8 nucleotides align to TRBD1. Germline CDR1 reads SGHDN; CDR2 reads FVKESK. With 1 base clipped from V and 6 bases from J, the junction kept 2 bases outside the gene matches. CDR3 length: 15 residues. DNA for the CDR3: TGTGCCAGCAGCCAAGTGGGACAGGTTAATTCACCCCTCCACTTT. Translating it yields CASSQVGQVNSPLHF.

There are a few counts of this clone. The chain joins TRBV30 to TRBJ2-7; 8 positions match TRBD1. CDR3 length equals 15 residues. Germline V gene lookup returns CDR1 GTSNPN and CDR2 SVGIG (reference sequence). V shed 8 bases and J 6 bases; nucleotides not matched to a gene: 18. CDR3 bases: TGTGCCCTGGGGACAGGAGCATACCCGAGCGGCGAGCAGTACTTC. Protein sequence: CALGTGAYPSGEQYF.

The chain has TRBV10-3 and TRBJ2-2, with TRBD2 matching over 13 bases. CDR1 is ENHRY, CDR2 SYGVKD, per germline. CDR3 size: 17 residues. After removal of 8 bases from V and 7 bases from J, the junction contained 13 bases not matched to a gene. CDR3 residues: CAIPSGTSGIPSGELFF. CDR3 nucleotide sequence: TGTGCCATCCCTTCCGGGACTAGCGGGATTCCGAGCGGGGAGCTGTTTTTT.

The rearrangement links TRBV5-1 to TRBJ1-5; D is undetermined. V was cut by 4 bases and J by 5 bases, with 13 bases left in between. CDR1 SGHRS and CDR2 YFSETQ come from the germline V gene. The CDR3 runs to 14 residues. The CDR3 nucleotides are TGCGCCAGCAGCCCTGGGAACCTATATCAGCCCCAGCATTTT. Encoded protein: CASSPGNLYQPQHF.

This clone appeared a few times. The chain combines TRBV6-1 with TRBJ2-2; D not certain. V gave up 2 bases and J gave up 5 bases, with 12 bases separating them. This CDR3 region has 15 residues. Germline CDR1 and CDR2: MNHNS and SASEGT. The CDR3 DNA is TGTGCCAGCAGTGAACGAGCTCTGCCTACCGGGGAGCTGTTTTTT. Translation: CASSERALPTGELFF.

This clone was found a few times. The rearrangement uses TRBV7-9 and TRBJ2-3; a possible D gene is TRBD1 (5 bases). With 1 base removed from V and 3 bases from J, the gap between germline ends came to 11 bases. The CDR3 has 15 amino acids. Germline V gene sequence: CDR1 SEHNR, CDR2 FQNEAQ (reference sequence). CDR3 nucleotide sequence: TGTGCCAGCAGCTTAGGGGGCCTGGCGACAGATACGCAGTATTTT. Residues: CASSLGGLATDTQYF.

A few counts support this clone. The CDR3 sequence: CAYNRGPGELFF. The CDR3 DNA reads TGTGCCTACAACAGGGGGCCCGGGGAGCTGTTTTTT. This chain joins TRBV30 and TRBJ2-2; 9 nucleotides align to TRBD1. In germline, CDR1 is GTSNPN, CDR2 SVGIG (reference sequence). The CDR3 loop spans 12 amino acids. The ends lost 7 bases at V and 6 bases at J; junction bases unmatched: 3.

In this sample, this clone turned up a few times. This sequence joins TRBV5-4 and TRBJ2-5, with D unresolved. The germline V gene encodes CDR1 SGHNT and CDR2 YYREEE (reference sequence). This CDR3 has 13 residues. Trimming took off 4 bases at V and 8 bases at J, with 15 bases between the two ends. CDR3: CASSPRGQQTQYF. In DNA form, the CDR3 reads TGTGCCAGCAGCCCTAGAGGCCAGCAAACCCAGTACTTC.

The V and J genes are TRBV7-9 and TRBJ2-5; D may be TRBD2 (5 bases). Trimming stripped 4 bases from V and 3 bases from J, with 12 bases between. The CDR3 sequence is 14 residues long. The germline gives CDR1 SEHNR, CDR2 FQNEAQ (reference sequence). CDR3 DNA: TGTGCCAGCAGCTCCCTAGCTCCCGAAGAGACCCAGTACTTC. It specifies CASSSLAPEETQYF.

This clone has more than one count but fewer than ten. V and J are TRBV14 and TRBJ1-1; D is unclear. The CDR3 spans 13 residues. Germline lookup yields CDR1 SGHDN and CDR2 FVKESK. The V end was cut by 3 bases, the J end by 0 bases, with 5 bases between. The CDR3 protein is CASSQEMNTEAFF. The CDR3, as DNA: TGTGCCAGCAGCCAGGAGATGAACACTGAAGCTTTCTTT.

This CDR3 reads CASSPTRGPGQPQHF. The CDR3 DNA is TGTGCCAGCTCACCAACGAGGGGTCCGGGGCAGCCCCAGCATTTT. The V call is TRBV18, the J call TRBJ1-5, with D tentatively TRBD1 (5 bases). CDR1 and CDR2 (germline): KGHSH, LQKENI. The CDR3 loop spans 15 amino acids. The V gene lost 2 bases and the J gene lost 7 bases, with 15 bases spanning the gap.

This clone was observed a handful of times. The chain employs TRBV30 and TRBJ2-5; D not resolved. Germline lookup yields CDR1 GTSNPN and CDR2 SVGIG (reference sequence). The CDR3 has 12 amino acids. Trimming stripped 1 base from V and 6 bases from J, with 9 bases between. The CDR3 coding sequence is TGTGCCTGGAGTGACGTTAGGAAGACCCAGTACTTC. Protein sequence: CAWSDVRKTQYF.